Each of the 26 T cell receptor beta chains below was sequenced from the same sample in a study of CXCR3-negative and CXCR3-positive naive CD8 T cells. Findings and caveats of the study: Hydrophobicity of TRB CDR3s was greater in CXCR3-positive naive cells than in CXCR3-negative naive cells.

The TRB libraries of cDNA were built by UMI-labeled 5' RACE. After re-calling the 5' RACE reads, TCRdb lists one entry per CDR3 protein, DNA absent. The sample totals 85,000 to 120,000 distinct CDR3 sequences. Their antigens remain unidentified. The sample comprised naive CXCR3+ CD8+ T cells from blood. Subset reported: CD45RO-CCR7+CD27+CD95- naive CD8+ T cells expressing CXCR3 (TNR3+). The receptors here all came from a human donor in good health. Some clones in this sample may be carry-over from other donors' samples.

This chain connects TRBV25-1 to TRBJ2-7; TCRdb's assignment of TRBD1 cannot be checked, as there is no DNA. CDR3 size: 14 residues. The germline V gene encodes CDR1 MGHDK and CDR2 SYGVNS. CDR3 in amino acids: CASSGVNRAYEQYF.

The V call is TRBV10-3, the J call TRBJ2-2; checking the TCRdb D call of TRBD2 is not possible without DNA. The length of the CDR3 is 14 residues. The germline V gene encodes CDR1 ENHRY and CDR2 SYGVKD. This chain's CDR3 is CAISGLAGSGELFF.

The chain employs TRBV4-1 and TRBJ2-1; TCRdb outputs TRBD1, but without DNA this stays unchecked. CDR3 length equals 16 residues. CDR1 and CDR2 from the germline V gene are MGHRA and YSYEKL. The CDR3: CASSQEYGAPYNEQFF.

The chain joins TRBV19 to TRBJ2-1; TCRdb's D call, TRBD1, is unchecked because there is no DNA. Germline assignment: CDR1 LNHDA and CDR2 SQIVND (reference sequence). This CDR3 has 15 amino acids. The CDR3 protein is CASSIVQSSYNEQFF.

V usage is TRBV19 and J usage is TRBJ1-1; with no DNA, the TCRdb D assignment of TRBD1 cannot be verified. From germline, CDR1 is LNHDA and CDR2 SQIVND (reference sequence). This CDR3 contains 14 residues. CDR3 sequence reads: CASSIEGVNTEAFF.

The chain has TRBV27 and TRBJ2-1; TCRdb selects TRBD1, and the lack of DNA leaves this call unchecked. The germline gives CDR1 MNHEY, CDR2 SMNVEV (reference sequence). CDR3 length: 13 residues. CDR3 protein: CASGLGGYNEQFF.

The rearrangement joins TRBV7-9 to TRBJ1-2. CDR3 length equals 13 residues. The germline CDR1 and CDR2 sequences are SEHNR and FQNEAQ (reference sequence). The CDR3: CASQLASQGGYTF.

The rearrangement links TRBV7-9 to TRBJ2-7. CDR1 and CDR2 (germline): SEHNR, FQNEAQ (reference sequence). The CDR3 contains 16 residues. The CDR3 region is CASSLILYGDSYEQYF.

This rearrangement joins TRBV7-9 to TRBJ2-6. The length of the CDR3 is 15 residues. Germline V gene sequence: CDR1 SEHNR, CDR2 FQNEAQ (reference sequence). The CDR3 reads CASSLTPSGANVLTF.

This chain's CDR3 is CASSSPQSRAIEQFF. The chain links TRBV7-2 to TRBJ2-1; TCRdb selects TRBD1, and the lack of DNA leaves this call unchecked. This CDR3 is built from 15 residues. Per the germline V gene, CDR1 is SGHTA and CDR2 is FQGNSA.

This chain joins TRBV7-9 and TRBJ1-2. The CDR3 sequence is 12 residues long. Germline V CDR1 and CDR2: SEHNR, FQNEAQ (reference sequence). The CDR3 here is CASRPGRDGYTF.

This chain links TRBV9 with TRBJ2-7; without DNA, the TCRdb call of TRBD1 cannot be checked. CDR3 length: 14 amino acids. Germline V gene sequence: CDR1 SGDLS, CDR2 YYNGEE. This chain's CDR3 is CASSPTGSVDEQYF.

This chain links TRBV7-3 with TRBJ2-2. The CDR3 sequence is 12 residues long. Per germline, CDR1 SGHTA and CDR2 FQGTGA. The CDR3 reads CASSLDSGELFF.

The CDR3 region is CASSYSEEYTGELFF. This rearrangement joins TRBV6-2 or TRBV6-3 to TRBJ2-2. The CDR3 has 15 amino acids. The germline CDR1 and CDR2 sequences are MNHEY and SVGEGT.

This chain uses TRBV5-1 with TRBJ1-1; TCRdb designates TRBD1, a call that cannot be tested without DNA. Germline CDR1 and CDR2: SGHRS and YFSETQ. This CDR3 spans 13 amino acids. The CDR3 sequence: CASSLEPGTEAFF.

J is TRBJ2-1 and V is TRBV5-6; the D gene TCRdb calls, TRBD1, cannot be checked with no DNA. Looked up from germline, CDR1 is SGHDT and CDR2 is YYEEEE. The CDR3 has 13 amino acids. The CDR3 spells CASSLVGAPKEFF.

The rearrangement joins TRBV6-5 to TRBJ2-2; TCRdb's assignment of TRBD1 cannot be checked, as there is no DNA. Germline assignment: CDR1 MNHEY and CDR2 SVGAGI. The CDR3 covers 17 residues. CDR3 region: CASSYHATGGMTGELFF.

The genes are TRBV7-2 and TRBJ2-3; TCRdb's D call of TRBD2 is untestable without DNA. The CDR3 loop spans 12 amino acids. From germline, CDR1 is SGHTA and CDR2 FQGNSA. This CDR3 is CASSGLAHTQYF.

The chain couples TRBV5-4 to TRBJ2-7; TCRdb lists TRBD2, though no DNA is available to test this call. The germline V gene encodes CDR1 SGHNT and CDR2 YYREEE (reference sequence). The CDR3 runs 13 residues. The CDR3 sequence is CASSLRAGYEQYF.

The chain has TRBV29-1 and TRBJ1-1; as DNA is missing, the TRBD1 call by TCRdb cannot be tested. Germline V gives CDR1 SQVTM, CDR2 ANQGSEA. The CDR3 contains 14 residues. CDR3 amino acids: CSVRGGYPNTEAFF. Filled out from reference TRBV29-1 and TRBJ1-1, the complete variable domain reads SAVISQKPSRDICQRGTSLTIQCQVDSQVTMMFWYRQQPGQSLTLIATANQGSEATYESGFVIDKFPISRPNLTFSTLTVSNMSPEDSSIYLCSVRGGYPNTEAFFGQGTRLTVV.

The chain employs TRBV20-1 and TRBJ2-5. Germline V gene data show CDR1 as DFQATT and CDR2 as SNEGSKA (reference sequence). This CDR3 has 14 amino acids. CDR3 loop: CSARSIWEEETQYF.

This sequence joins TRBV7-9 and TRBJ1-1; lacking DNA, the TRBD1 call made by TCRdb goes unchecked. This CDR3 is 15 amino acids long. CDR1 SEHNR and CDR2 FQNEAQ come from the germline V gene (reference sequence). CDR3 sequence reads: CASSLGMGANTEAFF.

The chain employs TRBV19 and TRBJ1-1; TCRdb calls TRBD1, which cannot be checked without DNA. Looked up from germline, CDR1 is LNHDA and CDR2 is SQIVND (reference sequence). The CDR3 contains 14 residues. CDR3 residues: CASSSIGTGSEAFF.

The chain joins TRBV20-1 to TRBJ2-1; checking the TCRdb D call of TRBD1 is not possible without DNA. From germline, CDR1 is DFQATT and CDR2 SNEGSKA (reference sequence). This CDR3 has 14 residues. The CDR3: CSARVQAGYNEQFF.

V usage is TRBV21-1 and J usage is TRBJ1-1; TCRdb indicates TRBD1, and absent DNA this call remains unverified. TRBV21-1 is flagged as a pseudogene. The CDR3 length is 16 residues. The CDR3 loop reads CASSNDRGRTNTEAFF.

The chain carries TRBV7-9 and TRBJ2-7; TCRdb indicates TRBD2, and absent DNA this call remains unverified. The germline V gene encodes CDR1 SEHNR and CDR2 FQNEAQ (reference sequence). The CDR3 extends over 12 amino acids. CDR3 sequence reads: CASSQTSGGARF.